Included here is one T cell receptor (beta chain) sequence, with context. This record comes from a study of blood T cell repertoires in COVID-19. Study details: Some COVID-19 samples were acute and others convalescent; all came from the United States, Italy and Spain. T cells, B-cell-depleted T cells, or PBMCs provided the cDNA or gDNA that served as material.

This CDR3 has 15 residues. With 0 bases clipped from V and 10 bases from J, the junction kept 5 bases outside the gene matches. The germline CDR1 and CDR2 sequences are SGHRS and YFSETQ. Under the authors' procedure: How many nucleated cells were present was estimated from reference gene primer amplification. The method was immunoSEQ multiplex PCR; TCRdb's version includes in-frame clones alone and lacks a portion of them. V, J and clone size reflect that table, while D and trimming were determined from the DNA. The sample lists roughly 200,000 clones; 80% to 90% were seen once. The receptor comes from a woman between 18 and 29 years old who had recovered from COVID-19. The chain uses TRBV5-1 and TRBJ1-6, with 9 bases matching TRBD1. What was sequenced was peripheral blood. CDR3 coding DNA: TGCGCCAGCAGCTTGGGAGGGACAGGGAGGTCACCCCTCCACTTT. It is translated as CASSLGGTGRSPLHF. Combining the CDR3 with reference TRBV5-1 and TRBJ1-6 gives the whole variable domain KAGVTQTPRYLIKTRGQQVTLSCSPISGHRSVSWYQQTPGQGLQFLFEYFSETQRNKGNFPGRFSGRQFSNSRSEMNVSTLELGDSALYLCASSLGGTGRSPLHFGNGTRLTVT.